This T cell receptor beta chain was identified during a study of early T cells in non-severe SARS-CoV-2 infection. The wider study: Bulk RNA taken from unsorted whole blood was sequenced, leaving chains unpaired. Broader study findings: VDJdb-based annotation leaned toward anti-spike CD8 responses and missed private and CD4 specificities.

CDR3 length: 15 amino acids. Trimming took 4 bases from V and 3 from J, leaving 13 bases between them. Germline V gene data show CDR1 as SGHAT and CDR2 as FQNNGV. This clonotype was seen many times. Its target is not known. Unique molecular identifiers were attached to individual cDNA molecules. TCRdb ran MiXCR on the 5' RACE reads and lists one entry per CDR3 protein. The profile shows 50,000 to 65,000 distinct CDR3 sequences, 9.5% to 15% of them singletons. The clonotype comes from an adult who was a healthcare worker with PCR-confirmed SARS-CoV-2 infection or an uninfected control (not recorded which). Sequenced input: whole blood. This sequence joins TRBV11-2 and TRBJ2-1; no reliable D call. The CDR3 loop is CASSSPMTNYNEQFF. The CDR3 DNA reads as TGTGCCAGCAGCTCCCCGATGACCAACTACAATGAGCAGTTCTTC.